A selection of T cell receptor beta chains follows, all from one sample in a study of T cell repertoires in cytomegalovirus infection. The antigens of these receptors remain unknown. TCRdb recomputed calls from the reads with MiXCR, one row per CDR3 protein. This table has around 230,000 distinct CDR3 sequences, about 40% appearing once. The source material was CD8+ T cells from cultured PBMCs, sampled from culture after CMV antigen stimulation. The receptors come from a human donor in good health (CMV status not recorded). Some clones in this sample may be carry-over from other donors' samples. Each CDR3 is given with its conserved first and last residue. D genes are given only for firm matches. For some rows the clone size is stated as once, few or many, or as a class when expanded; others skip it.

j_gene | v_gene | d_gene | abundance | CDR3nt | CDR3aa
TRBJ1-5 | TRBV14 | TRBD1 | - | TGTGCCAGCAGCGGGGACAGGGTCCTCAATCAGCCCCAGCATTTT | CASSGDRVLNQPQHF
TRBJ2-5 | TRBV7-6 | TRBD2 | few | TGTGCCAGCATCCCGGGAGGCAGAGAGACCCAGTACTTC | CASIPGGRETQYF
TRBJ2-2 | TRBV6-6 | TRBD2 | few | TGTGCCAGCATCGTGGGACTAGCGGGAGTATGGACCGGGGAGCTGTTTTTT | CASIVGLAGVWTGELFF
TRBJ2-4 | TRBV12-3/TRBV12-4 | - | - | TGTGCCAGCATAGGGGCAAAAAACATTCAGTACTTC | CASIGAKNIQYF
TRBJ2-7 | TRBV11-2 | - | - | TGTGCCAGCAGCTTAGATCGGGGGCGGGGCGCTAGGAACGAGCAGTACTTC | CASSLDRGRGARNEQYF
TRBJ2-5 | TRBV19 | TRBD2 | - | TGTGCCAGTAGTGAAAGCCAACTAGCGGGGGACAGTCAAGAGACCCAGTACTTC | CASSESQLAGDSQETQYF
TRBJ2-3 | TRBV9 | TRBD2 | - | TGTGCCAGCAGCGTCCGGACTAGCGGGGATCCAAATACGCAGTATTTT | CASSVRTSGDPNTQYF
TRBJ1-1 | TRBV28 | - | - | TGTGCCAGCAGCCCGTTGGGGTCCACTGAAGCTTTCTTT | CASSPLGSTEAFF
TRBJ2-5 | TRBV25-1 | - | - | TGTGCCAGCAGTGGTTTCCGCGGGGAGACCCAGTACTTC | CASSGFRGETQYF
TRBJ2-1 | TRBV7-2 | TRBD1 | few | TGTGCCAGCAGCTCTCCTCCGGGGACAGGGCGCTACAATGAGCAGTTCTTC | CASSSPPGTGRYNEQFF
TRBJ2-7 | TRBV28 | - | - | TGTGCCAGCAGCCCCGTTTCGGTCCGCGAACTGTTCGCCTACGAGCAGTACTTC | CASSPVSVRELFAYEQYF
TRBJ1-5 | TRBV6-1 | TRBD1 | few | TGTGCCAGCGACAGGGGCAATCAGCCCCAGCATTTT | CASDRGNQPQHF
TRBJ2-7 | TRBV12-3/TRBV12-4 | TRBD1 | - | TGTGCCAGCAGCCCCGGGACAGCAAGCTCCTACGAGCAGTACTTC | CASSPGTASSYEQYF
TRBJ2-7 | TRBV12-3/TRBV12-4 | - | - | TGTGCCAGCAGTTCCCTCTCGAGCGGAACCTCCTACGAGCAGTACTTC | CASSSLSSGTSYEQYF
TRBJ2-1 | TRBV7-9 | TRBD2 | many | TGTGCCAGCCAATGGGGGCCCAGCGGGGGGCACAATGAGCAGTTCTTC | CASQWGPSGGHNEQFF
TRBJ1-2 | TRBV6-2/TRBV6-3 | - | - | TGTGCCAGCAGCCCCCCGGACCCCCGGGGGCGGGCGAACTATGGCTACACCTTC | CASSPPDPRGRANYGYTF
TRBJ1-1 | TRBV19 | - | few | TGTGCCAGTAGCTCCTACAGGGAATTGGACACTGAAGCTTTCTTT | CASSSYRELDTEAFF
TRBJ1-6 | TRBV6-2/TRBV6-3 | TRBD1 | - | TGTGCCAGCAGCTTACTTGGGACAGGGGCGCGATCACCCCTCCACTTT | CASSLLGTGARSPLHF
TRBJ2-1 | TRBV19 | - | - | TGTGCCAGTGCGGCGGGAACGTACAATGAGCAGTTCTTC | CASAAGTYNEQFF
TRBJ1-1 | TRBV7-8 | TRBD1 | few | TGTGCCAGCAGCTTACGGGACAGGGGGCGCGATGAAGCTTTCTTT | CASSLRDRGRDEAFF
TRBJ2-3 | TRBV7-3 | - | few | TGTGCCAGCAGCTTAACGGGGCCAGATACGCAGTATTTT | CASSLTGPDTQYF
TRBJ1-1 | TRBV7-4 | - | - | TGTGCCAGCAGCACCACCCCAACTGAAGCTTTCTTT | CASSTTPTEAFF
TRBJ2-1 | TRBV7-9 | TRBD2 | few | TGTGCCAGCAGCTCACTAGCGGGGTCCCCCAGGTACAATGAGCAGTTCTTC | CASSSLAGSPRYNEQFF
TRBJ2-3 | TRBV7-3 | - | - | TGTGCCAGCAGCTTAATAGGGGGCGCGGGGGATACGCAGTATTTT | CASSLIGGAGDTQYF
TRBJ2-7 | TRBV27 | - | - | TGTGCCAGCAGTTTATCGGGGCATTACGAGCAGTACTTC | CASSLSGHYEQYF
TRBJ1-3 | TRBV12-3/TRBV12-4 | - | few | TGTGCCAGCAGGACCGGGTCCTGGACTGGAAACACCATATATTTT | CASRTGSWTGNTIYF
TRBJ2-4 | TRBV2 | TRBD1 | few | TGTGCCATCCTTGAGGACAGGGGGTCAATAAACATTCAGTACTTC | CAILEDRGSINIQYF
TRBJ1-4 | TRBV27 | TRBD1 | - | TGTGCCAGCAGTTTGGTAGCAGGGGGTGAAAAACTGTTTTTT | CASSLVAGGEKLFF
TRBJ2-1 | TRBV3-1 | - | - | TGTGCCAGCAGTCCTCTAGAGGGTAGCTCCTACAATGAGCAGTTCTTC | CASSPLEGSSYNEQFF
TRBJ2-3 | TRBV27 | - | - | TGTGCCAGCAGTTTATTATTGACAGGCGGCAACACAGATACGCAGTATTTT | CASSLLLTGGNTDTQYF
TRBJ2-5 | TRBV2 | TRBD1 | few | TGTGCCAGCCTCAGGGGGTGGAAAGAGACCCAGTACTTC | CASLRGWKETQYF
TRBJ2-3 | TRBV7-2 | - | few | TGTGCCAGCAGCTTCGGAGTCGCAGATACGCAGTATTTT | CASSFGVADTQYF
TRBJ2-3 | TRBV20-1 | TRBD2 | few | TGCAGTGCTAGAGCCGCGGGGGGCCGTCGTGTTTTAGATACGCAGTATTTT | CSARAAGGRRVLDTQYF
TRBJ1-1 | TRBV7-9 | - | - | TGTGCCAGCAGCTTGGTGGACAGTCGGGTCCAAGCTTTCTTT | CASSLVDSRVQAFF
TRBJ1-1 | TRBV6-2/TRBV6-3 | - | - | TGTGCCAGCAGACTACTCAGGGTCAAGACTGAAGCTTTCTTT | CASRLLRVKTEAFF
TRBJ2-1 | TRBV7-8 | TRBD2 | few | TGTGCCAGCAGCTTAGACCCAGCGGGATTTGAGCAGTTCTTC | CASSLDPAGFEQFF
TRBJ1-5 | TRBV2 | - | - | TGTGCCAGCACCCCCCCGGACATGGCAAGCGATCAGCCCCAGCATTTT | CASTPPDMASDQPQHF
TRBJ1-5 | TRBV27 | - | few | TGTGCCAGCAGGAATTCAGGGGGCAATCAGCCCCAGCATTTT | CASRNSGGNQPQHF
TRBJ1-4 | TRBV28 | TRBD1 | - | TGTGCCAGCAGTTTGGACAGGCTGGAACTGTTTTTT | CASSLDRLELFF
TRBJ2-5 | TRBV13 | - | few | TGTGCCAGCAGCTTACAGGACCGATACCAAGAGACCCAGTACTTC | CASSLQDRYQETQYF
TRBJ2-5 | TRBV7-8 | - | few | TGTGCCAGCAGTGTAGGGGCAAACCAAGAGACCCAGTACTTC | CASSVGANQETQYF
TRBJ2-1 | TRBV19 | TRBD2 | few | TGTGCCAGTAATAGTCTAGCGGGAGAGAATGAGCAGTTCTTC | CASNSLAGENEQFF
TRBJ2-5 | TRBV18 | - | - | TGTGCCAGCTCACCACCGCTCGCGGGGGAGACCCAGTACTTC | CASSPPLAGETQYF
TRBJ2-3 | TRBV19 | TRBD2 | - | TGTGCCAGTAGTTCTCAACGCGGGAGAGGAGATACGCAGTATTTT | CASSSQRGRGDTQYF
TRBJ2-3 | TRBV29-1 | - | - | TGCAGCGTCCCACAGGCGAACTTCAATACGCAGTATTTT | CSVPQANFNTQYF
TRBJ2-1 | TRBV5-1 | TRBD2 | - | TGCGCCAGCAGCTTGGCGATAGGTAGCGGGAGGGATGAGCAGTTCTTC | CASSLAIGSGRDEQFF